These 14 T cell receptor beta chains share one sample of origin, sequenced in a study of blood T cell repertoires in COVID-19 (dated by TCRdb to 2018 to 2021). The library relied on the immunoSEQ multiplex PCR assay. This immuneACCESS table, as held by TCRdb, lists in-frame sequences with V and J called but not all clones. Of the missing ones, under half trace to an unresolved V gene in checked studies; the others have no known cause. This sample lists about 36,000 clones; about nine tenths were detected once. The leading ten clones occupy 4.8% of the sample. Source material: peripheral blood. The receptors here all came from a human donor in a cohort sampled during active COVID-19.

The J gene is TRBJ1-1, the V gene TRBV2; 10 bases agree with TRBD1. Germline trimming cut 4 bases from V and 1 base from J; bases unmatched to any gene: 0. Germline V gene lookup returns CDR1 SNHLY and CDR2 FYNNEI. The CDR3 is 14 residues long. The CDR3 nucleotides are TGTGCCAGCAGTGGACAGGGGGCGAACACTGAAGCTTTCTTT. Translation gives CASSGQGANTEAFF.

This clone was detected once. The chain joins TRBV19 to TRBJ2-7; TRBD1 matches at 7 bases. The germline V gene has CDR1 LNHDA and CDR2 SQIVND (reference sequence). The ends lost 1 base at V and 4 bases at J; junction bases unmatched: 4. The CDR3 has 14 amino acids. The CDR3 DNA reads TGTGCCAGTAGTATAGCCGTGACAGGGTACGAGCAGTACTTC. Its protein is CASSIAVTGYEQYF.

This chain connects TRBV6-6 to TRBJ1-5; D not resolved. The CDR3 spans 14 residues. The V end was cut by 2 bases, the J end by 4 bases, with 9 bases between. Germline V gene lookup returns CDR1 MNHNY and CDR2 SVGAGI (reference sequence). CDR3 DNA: TGTGCCAGCAGTTACCTCCAAGCAAATCAGCCCCAGCATTTT. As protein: CASSYLQANQPQHF.

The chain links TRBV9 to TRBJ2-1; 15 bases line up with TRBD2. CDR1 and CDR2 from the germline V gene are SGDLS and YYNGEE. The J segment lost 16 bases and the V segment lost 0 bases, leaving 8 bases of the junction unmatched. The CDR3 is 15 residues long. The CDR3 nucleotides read TGTGCCAGCAGCGTAGAGGGGACTAGCGGGAGGTACGTCTTCTTC. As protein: CASSVEGTSGRYVFF. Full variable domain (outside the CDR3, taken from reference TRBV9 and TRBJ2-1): DSGVTQTPKHLITATGQRVTLRCSPRSGDLSVYWYQQSLDQGLQFLIQYYNGEERAKGNILERFSAQQFPDLHSELNLSSLELGDSALYFCASSVEGTSGRYVFFGPGTRLTVL.

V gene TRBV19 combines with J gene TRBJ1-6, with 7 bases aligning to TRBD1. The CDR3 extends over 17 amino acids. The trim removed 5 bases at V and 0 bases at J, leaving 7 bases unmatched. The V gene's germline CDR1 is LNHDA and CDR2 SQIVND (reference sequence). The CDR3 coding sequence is TGTGCCAGTAGTGGGGACAGTCTCAGCTCCTATAATTCACCCCTCCACTTT. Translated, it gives CASSGDSLSSYNSPLHF.

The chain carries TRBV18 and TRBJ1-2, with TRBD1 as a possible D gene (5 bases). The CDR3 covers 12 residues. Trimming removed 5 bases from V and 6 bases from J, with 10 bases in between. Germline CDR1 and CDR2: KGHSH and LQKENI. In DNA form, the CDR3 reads TGTGCCAGCTCAAGTGCGGGGGATGGCTACACCTTC. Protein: CASSSAGDGYTF.

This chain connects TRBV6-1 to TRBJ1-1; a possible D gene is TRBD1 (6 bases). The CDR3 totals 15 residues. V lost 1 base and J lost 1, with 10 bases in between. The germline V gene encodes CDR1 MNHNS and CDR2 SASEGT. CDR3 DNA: TGTGCCAGCAGTGAAGTAGGGGGTACGAACACTGAAGCTTTCTTT. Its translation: CASSEVGGTNTEAFF.

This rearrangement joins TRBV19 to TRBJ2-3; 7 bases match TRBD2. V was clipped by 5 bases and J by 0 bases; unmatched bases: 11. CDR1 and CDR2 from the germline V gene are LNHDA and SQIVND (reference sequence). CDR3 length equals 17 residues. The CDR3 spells CASSLRLAVGSTDTQYF. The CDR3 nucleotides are TGTGCCAGTAGTCTCCGGCTAGCGGTGGGCAGCACAGATACGCAGTATTTT.

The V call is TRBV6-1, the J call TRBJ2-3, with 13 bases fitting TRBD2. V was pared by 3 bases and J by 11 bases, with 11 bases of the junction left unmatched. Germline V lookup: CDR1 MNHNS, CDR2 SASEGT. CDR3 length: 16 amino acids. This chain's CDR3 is CASSDHTSGRAEGQYF. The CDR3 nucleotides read TGTGCCAGCAGTGATCACACTAGCGGGAGGGCCGAGGGGCAGTATTTT.

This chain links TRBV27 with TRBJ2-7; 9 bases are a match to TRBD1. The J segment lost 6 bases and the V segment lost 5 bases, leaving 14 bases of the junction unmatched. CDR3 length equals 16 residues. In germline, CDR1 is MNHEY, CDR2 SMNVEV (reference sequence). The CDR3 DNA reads TGTGCCAGCAGTCCCTTGGACAGGGGAAGAATAGGCGAGCAGTACTTC. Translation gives CASSPLDRGRIGEQYF.

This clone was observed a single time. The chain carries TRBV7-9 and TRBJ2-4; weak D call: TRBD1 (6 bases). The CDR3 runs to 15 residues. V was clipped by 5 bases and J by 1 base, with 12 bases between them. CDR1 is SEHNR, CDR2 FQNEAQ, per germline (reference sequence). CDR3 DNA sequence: TGTGCCAGCAGCCCGAACAGGGTCGCCAAAAACATTCAGTACTTC. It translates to CASSPNRVAKNIQYF.

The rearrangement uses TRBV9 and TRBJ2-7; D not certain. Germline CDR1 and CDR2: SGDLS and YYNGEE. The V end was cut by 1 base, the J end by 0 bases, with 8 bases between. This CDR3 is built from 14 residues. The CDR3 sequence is CASSVSGASYEQYF. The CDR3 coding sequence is TGTGCCAGCAGCGTATCAGGCGCCTCCTACGAGCAGTACTTC.

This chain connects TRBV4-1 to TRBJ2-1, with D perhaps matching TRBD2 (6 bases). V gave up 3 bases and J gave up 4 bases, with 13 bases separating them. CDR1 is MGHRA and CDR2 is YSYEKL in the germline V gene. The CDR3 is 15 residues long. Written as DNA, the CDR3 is TGCGCCAGCAGCCATCCCCCCCGGGGGTACAATGAGCAGTTCTTC. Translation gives CASSHPPRGYNEQFF.

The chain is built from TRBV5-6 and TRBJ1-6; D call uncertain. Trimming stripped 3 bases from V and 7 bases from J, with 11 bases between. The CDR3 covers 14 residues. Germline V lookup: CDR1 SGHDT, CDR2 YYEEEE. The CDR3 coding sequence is TGTGCCAGCAGCTCAGAGGCGGCGAATTCACCCCTCCACTTT. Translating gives CASSSEAANSPLHF.